Below, 24 T cell receptor beta chains from the same sample are listed, as sequenced in a study of shared clonotypes between healthy human individuals. Repertoires were generated with immunoSEQ multiplex PCR, while TCRdb's copy carries only in-frame clones and drops some. The table has about 1.4 million clones, over 95% seen once; the top ten hold over 1%. Sequencing was done on a sample of naive CD4+ T cells sorted from blood. The sample's subset: CD45RA+ positively selected. The source is a man aged 30 to 39 in good health.

The chain carries TRBV5-5 and TRBJ1-1, with D hard to call. Deletions cut 0 bases from V and 5 bases from J, with 5 bases between. This CDR3 spans 12 amino acids. Germline V gives CDR1 SGHKS, CDR2 YYEKEE (reference sequence). Written as DNA, the CDR3 is TGTGCCAGCAGCTTGGAGGAGACTGAAGCTTTCTTT. Protein sequence: CASSLEETEAFF.

The chain uses TRBV4-2 and TRBJ2-7, with 7 bases that match TRBD1. V was clipped by 4 bases and J by 0 bases; unmatched bases: 6. Germline CDR1 LGHNA, CDR2 YNFKEQ. The CDR3 consists of 15 residues. The CDR3 spells CASSRGQESSYEQYF. The DNA of the CDR3 is TGTGCCAGCAGCCGAGGACAGGAGAGCTCCTACGAGCAGTACTTC.

This clone came up once. The CDR3 reads CASSPQAWEETQYF. CDR3 DNA: TGTGCCAGCAGCCCTCAGGCATGGGAAGAGACCCAGTACTTC. This rearrangement joins TRBV7-3 to TRBJ2-5; D is ambiguous. Trimming stripped 5 bases from V and 3 bases from J, with 13 bases between. Germline V lookup: CDR1 SGHTA, CDR2 FQGTGA. This CDR3 has 14 residues.

This clone occurred once. The chain is built from TRBV9 and TRBJ2-3; D not resolved. The CDR3 spans 16 residues. Germline V gives CDR1 SGDLS, CDR2 YYNGEE. V lost 3 bases and J 3 bases, leaving 17 bases between the germline ends. CDR3 residues: CASSGYVRRETDTQYF. CDR3 nucleotide sequence: TGTGCCAGCAGCGGGTACGTAAGGCGAGAGACAGATACGCAGTATTTT. Full variable domain (remainder filled in from reference TRBV9 and TRBJ2-3): DSGVTQTPKHLITATGQRVTLRCSPRSGDLSVYWYQQSLDQGLQFLIQYYNGEERAKGNILERFSAQQFPDLHSELNLSSLELGDSALYFCASSGYVRRETDTQYFGPGTRLTVL.

This clone was recorded once. The V call is TRBV25-1, the J call TRBJ2-7; 10 bases are a match to TRBD1. The ends lost 3 bases at V and 3 bases at J; junction bases unmatched: 8. The CDR3 runs to 16 residues. CDR1 and CDR2 from the germline V gene are MGHDK and SYGVNS. Here the CDR3 DNA reads TGTGCCAGCAGTGACTACGGTGGGGACAGGGGCTACGAGCAGTACTTC. It specifies CASSDYGGDRGYEQYF.

V and J are TRBV4-3 and TRBJ2-5; D gene uncertain. V lost 2 bases to trimming and J lost 2 bases, with 6 bases between them. The CDR3 has 13 amino acids. Germline lookup yields CDR1 LGHNA and CDR2 YSLEER. The DNA of the CDR3 is TGCGCCAGCAGCCAATGGAGACAAGAGACCCAGTACTTC. Protein sequence: CASSQWRQETQYF.

Points on this clone: The identical CDR3 is also encoded by other nucleotide sequences in the sample. The V call is TRBV10-1, the J call TRBJ2-2; D ambiguous. The germline V gene has CDR1 WNHNN and CDR2 SYGVQD (reference sequence). This CDR3 is built from 13 residues. V lost 2 bases and J 1 base, leaving 2 bases between the germline ends. The CDR3 bases are TGCGCCAGCAGTGAGGGGAACACCGGGGAGCTGTTTTTT. Protein: CASSEGNTGELFF.

This chain links TRBV7-2 with TRBJ2-3, with 7 bases identical to TRBD2. The trim removed 0 bases at V and 8 bases at J, leaving 5 bases unmatched. This CDR3 contains 14 residues. The V gene's germline CDR1 is SGHTA and CDR2 FQGNSA. Here the CDR3 reads CASSLAGGKGTQYF. The DNA for the CDR3 is TGTGCCAGCAGCTTAGCCGGGGGGAAAGGTACGCAGTATTTT.

The CDR3, as DNA: TGCAGAATTGGGGGGAGTCGTAGTGATACGCAGTATTTT. Residues: CRIGGSRSDTQYF. The chain has TRBV29-1 and TRBJ2-3; weak D call: TRBD2 (6 bases). Germline V gives CDR1 SQVTM, CDR2 ANQGSEA. The CDR3 covers 13 residues.

This clone was observed once. The CDR3 is CASSRLGTAGYTF. CDR3 bases: TGTGCCAGCAGTCGACTTGGGACAGCCGGCTACACCTTC. The chain employs TRBV6-1 and TRBJ1-2; 7 bases map to TRBD1. The CDR3 extends over 13 amino acids. CDR1 MNHNS and CDR2 SASEGT come from the germline V gene. V was pared by 5 bases and J by 8 bases, with 8 bases of the junction left unmatched.

The V gene is TRBV7-2, the J gene TRBJ2-2; 9 bases line up with TRBD2. CDR3 length equals 18 residues. Looked up from germline, CDR1 is SGHTA and CDR2 is FQGNSA. The V gene end was trimmed by 5 bases and the J gene end by 5 bases; junction bases not matched to a gene: 15. CDR3 sequence: CASSPPASGIGRTGELFF. The DNA of the CDR3 is TGTGCCAGCAGCCCCCCTGCTAGCGGGATTGGGAGGACCGGGGAGCTGTTTTTT.

V and J are TRBV5-6 and TRBJ2-7; no definite D call. Trimming stripped 0 bases from V and 0 bases from J, with 7 bases between. The CDR3 extends over 14 amino acids. CDR1 SGHDT and CDR2 YYEEEE come from the germline V gene. CDR3 region: CASSLVGYSYEQYF. CDR3 nucleotides: TGTGCCAGCAGCTTGGTGGGCTACTCCTACGAGCAGTACTTC.

J is TRBJ1-2 and V is TRBV20-1, with a possible D match to TRBD1 (6 bases). The germline gives CDR1 DFQATT, CDR2 SNEGSKA (reference sequence). Between the trimmed V and J ends, which lost 7 bases and 6 bases, there was a span of 12 bases. This CDR3 comprises 11 residues. The CDR3 nucleotides read TGCAGTGGTACAGGGAGCAATGGCTACACCTTC. This sequence encodes CSGTGSNGYTF.

This chain connects TRBV9 to TRBJ1-3; D ambiguous. V was shortened by 0 bases and J by 3 bases, with 4 bases between the two germline ends. The CDR3 sequence is 13 residues long. Germline values: CDR1 SGDLS, CDR2 YYNGEE. Written as DNA, the CDR3 is TGTGCCAGCAGCGTAGAACTTGGAAACACCATATATTTT. Residues: CASSVELGNTIYF.

The rearrangement joins TRBV4-2 to TRBJ2-3; D could derive from TRBD1 or TRBD2 (7 bases each). V was trimmed by 0 bases and J by 4 bases, leaving 14 bases between them. The CDR3 contains 16 residues. Germline V gives CDR1 LGHNA, CDR2 YNFKEQ. CDR3 in DNA: TGTGCCAGCAGCCAAGAAGGGGGCGGGAGTGCAGATACGCAGTATTTT. This encodes CASSQEGGGSADTQYF.

In DNA form, the CDR3 reads TGTGCCAGCAGCGTAGAAGGACAGGGATTCGGCTACACCTTC. Translation: CASSVEGQGFGYTF. The rearrangement joins TRBV9 to TRBJ1-2; 8 bases match TRBD1. V lost 0 bases and J lost 8; bases outside the gene matches: 6. The CDR3 runs to 14 residues. CDR1 is SGDLS, CDR2 YYNGEE, per germline.

The chain combines TRBV14 with TRBJ1-4, with 8 bases aligning to TRBD1. CDR3 length equals 15 residues. Per germline, CDR1 SGHDN and CDR2 FVKESK. The ends lost 4 bases at V and 7 bases at J; junction bases unmatched: 8. In DNA, the CDR3 is TGTGCCAGCAGCCTCCGGACAGGGCGACTTGAAAAACTGTTTTTT. Translating gives CASSLRTGRLEKLFF.

This clone has a single count. The rearrangement uses TRBV7-2 and TRBJ2-3; TRBD2 matches at 13 bases. The germline CDR1 and CDR2 sequences are SGHTA and FQGNSA. This CDR3 contains 18 residues. The junction had 13 bases not matched to a gene; V was cut back by 5 bases and J by 5 bases. CDR3 in amino acids: CASSQAPPGLAGIDTQYF. DNA of the CDR3: TGTGCCAGCAGCCAAGCCCCCCCGGGACTAGCGGGAATAGATACGCAGTATTTT.

The chain recombines TRBV15 with TRBJ2-3; no definite D call. This CDR3 has 16 residues. The V end was cut by 0 bases, the J end by 0 bases, with 10 bases between. The germline V gene encodes CDR1 LNHNV and CDR2 YYDKDF (reference sequence). The CDR3 region has the DNA TGTGCCACCAGCAGAGATAGGTCGAGCAGCACAGATACGCAGTATTTT. Its translation: CATSRDRSSSTDTQYF.

This chain uses TRBV7-9 with TRBJ2-7; 7 bases are shared with TRBD2. J gave up 6 bases and V 5 bases, and 16 bases lay outside the gene matches. The CDR3 loop spans 16 amino acids. Germline CDR1 reads SEHNR; CDR2 reads FQNEAQ (reference sequence). CDR3 coding DNA: TGTGCCAGCAGCCCCAGAGGGACTGGCGGGAGAGCCGAGCAGTACTTC. Residues: CASSPRGTGGRAEQYF.

The rearrangement joins TRBV5-1 to TRBJ2-1, with 8 bases aligning to TRBD1. Per the germline V gene, CDR1 is SGHRS and CDR2 is YFSETQ. J was trimmed by 1 base and V by 4 bases; bases with no gene match: 4. CDR3 length equals 15 residues. The CDR3, as DNA: TGCGCCAGCAGCCCAACAGGGGGATCCTACAATGAGCAGTTCTTC. The encoded protein is CASSPTGGSYNEQFF.

The chain carries TRBV5-6 and TRBJ1-5; D perhaps matches TRBD1 (6 bases). CDR1 is SGHDT and CDR2 is YYEEEE in the germline V gene. CDR3 length: 14 residues. Trimming stripped 5 bases from V and 3 bases from J, with 12 bases between. CDR3 amino acids: CASSHRVNNQPQHF. In nucleotides, the CDR3 is TGTGCCAGCAGTCACAGGGTAAACAATCAGCCCCAGCATTTT.

The chain carries TRBV6-6 and TRBJ1-3; 7 positions agree with TRBD1. J was trimmed by 6 bases and V by 7 bases; bases with no gene match: 9. Per the germline V gene, CDR1 is MNHNY and CDR2 is SVGAGI (reference sequence). The CDR3 has 14 amino acids. The CDR3 DNA reads TGTGCCAGCACCCAAGGGGGCTCAGAAAACACCATATATTTT. Protein: CASTQGGSENTIYF.

The table lists this clone with a few counts. The CDR3 nucleotides are TGTGCCAGCAGCTCCACACGGAACACTGAAGCTTTCTTT. This codes for CASSSTRNTEAFF. This chain links TRBV7-9 with TRBJ1-1; D uncertain. This CDR3 spans 13 amino acids. The germline V gene has CDR1 SEHNR and CDR2 FQNEAQ (reference sequence). Deletions cut 4 bases from V and 1 base from J, with 7 bases between. Variable domain in full (rest from reference TRBV7-9 and TRBJ1-1): DTGVSQNPRHKITKRGQNVTFRCDPISEHNRLYWYRQTLGQGPEFLTYFQNEAQLEKSRLLSDRFSAERPKGSFSTLEIQRTEQGDSAMYLCASSSTRNTEAFFGQGTRLTVV.